The 32 T cell receptor beta chains given below trace back to one sample, sequenced in a study of neurological immune-mediated disorders. A single record per CDR3 protein comes from TCRdb applying MiXCR to the 5' RACE reads. The data contain about 41,000 distinct CDR3 sequences, more than 14% of them singletons. The sequenced material came from CD4+ T cells from blood. These receptors were collected from a woman aged 55-69 years with HTLV-1-associated myelopathy (HAM/TSP).

The chain recombines TRBV12-3 or TRBV12-4 with TRBJ2-5; perhaps TRBD1 as D (7 bases). This CDR3 is built from 18 residues. The V end lost 5 bases, the J end lost 7 bases, and 29 bases lay between the germline ends. CDR3 coding DNA: TGTGCCAGCAGTCACCATGACGCCCTGGGGCAGGGGGGCCGGACCCAGTACTTC. Translation: CASSHHDALGQGGRTQYF.

This clonotype has at least ten counts. The chain links TRBV6-2 or TRBV6-3 to TRBJ1-1, with unresolved D. The germline V gene encodes CDR1 MNHEY and CDR2 SVGEGT. V was cut by 6 bases and J by 3 bases, with 8 bases left in between. The CDR3 is 12 amino acids. The CDR3 sequence: CASRAEYTEAFF. The DNA of the CDR3 is TGTGCCAGCAGGGCGGAGTACACTGAAGCTTTCTTT.

At least ten counts were recorded for this clonotype. This sequence joins TRBV10-3 and TRBJ2-3, with D uncertain. V was clipped by 6 bases and J by 2 bases, with 18 bases between them. The germline V gene encodes CDR1 ENHRY and CDR2 SYGVKD. There are 16 residues in the CDR3. The CDR3 here is CAISGGATTDTDTQYF. The CDR3 DNA sequence: TGTGCCATCAGCGGCGGAGCGACGACGGACACAGATACGCAGTATTTT.

This clonotype was recorded many times. V and J are TRBV5-5 and TRBJ2-2, with unresolved D. The germline V and J ends were trimmed by 4 bases and 4 bases, with 11 bases remaining between them. The V gene's germline CDR1 is SGHKS and CDR2 YYEKEE (reference sequence). The length of the CDR3 is 14 residues. DNA for the CDR3: TGTGCCAGCAGCAGGGTCGTCTCCACCGGGGAGCTGTTTTTT. Its translation is CASSRVVSTGELFF.

In this sample, this clonotype turned up many times. This chain joins TRBV7-2 and TRBJ2-7; 9 bases line up with TRBD2. V trimming: 8 bases; J trimming: 6 bases; junction bases outside the gene matches: 11. The CDR3 contains 14 residues. Germline V gene sequence: CDR1 SGHTA, CDR2 FQGNSA. Here the CDR3 reads CASAAGGTVGEQYF. The DNA of the CDR3 is TGTGCCAGCGCAGCGGGGGGAACGGTGGGCGAGCAGTACTTC.

This clonotype was detected ten times or more. The chain joins TRBV13 to TRBJ2-3; perhaps TRBD1 as D (6 bases). Germline V gene data show CDR1 as PRHDT and CDR2 as FYEKMQ (reference sequence). The germline V and J ends were trimmed by 0 bases and 6 bases, with 13 bases remaining between them. The CDR3 totals 15 residues. CDR3 sequence: CASSLGRGRSDTQYF. CDR3 nucleotide sequence: TGTGCCAGCAGCTTAGGCAGGGGCCGTTCCGATACGCAGTATTTT.

This chain connects TRBV12-3 or TRBV12-4 to TRBJ2-1; 13 bases match TRBD2. The CDR3 has 14 residues. V trimming: 5 bases; J trimming: 10 bases; junction bases outside the gene matches: 5. This CDR3 is CASSPTSGGAEQFF. CDR3 DNA: TGTGCCAGCAGTCCCACTAGCGGGGGGGCCGAGCAGTTCTTC.

This clonotype appeared a few times. CDR3 residues: CASSADRGLTEAFF. In DNA form, the CDR3 reads TGTGCCAGCAGTGCGGACAGGGGATTGACTGAAGCTTTCTTT. The rearrangement uses TRBV2 and TRBJ1-1, with 9 positions matching TRBD1. V gave up 4 bases and J gave up 5 bases; unmatched junction bases: 5. The CDR3 length is 14 residues. The germline CDR1 and CDR2 sequences are SNHLY and FYNNEI.

This clonotype was counted ten times or more. The CDR3 loop is CAISGGGYTEAFF. In DNA, the CDR3 is TGTGCCATCAGTGGGGGGGGGTACACTGAAGCTTTCTTT. The gene calls are TRBV10-3 and TRBJ1-1; D might be TRBD1 (5 bases). V was clipped by 4 bases and J by 3 bases, with 9 bases between them. CDR1 ENHRY and CDR2 SYGVKD come from the germline V gene. CDR3 size: 13 residues.

This clonotype was observed at least ten times. V gene TRBV20-1 combines with J gene TRBJ1-4, with 9 bases lining up with TRBD1. V lost 6 bases and J lost 0; bases outside the gene matches: 8. Per germline, CDR1 DFQATT and CDR2 SNEGSKA (reference sequence). The CDR3 loop spans 16 amino acids. In DNA, the CDR3 is TGCAGTGCCACGGACAGGGGCGATCCAACTAATGAAAAACTGTTTTTT. This translates into CSATDRGDPTNEKLFF.

V gene TRBV6-5 combines with J gene TRBJ1-1, with TRBD1 identical over 8 bases. V gave up 0 bases and J gave up 6 bases; unmatched junction bases: 9. CDR1 and CDR2 (germline): MNHEY, SVGAGI. CDR3 length: 16 amino acids. CDR3 region: CASSYSSPGGMAEAFF. The CDR3 DNA sequence: TGTGCCAGCAGTTACTCAAGTCCAGGGGGCATGGCTGAAGCTTTCTTT.

This clonotype was picked up many times. The chain is built from TRBV18 and TRBJ1-3; no reliable D call. Trimming removed 1 base at V and 0 bases at J, with 13 bases between. Germline CDR1 is KGHSH and CDR2 is LQKENI. The CDR3 runs to 17 residues. In DNA form, the CDR3 reads TGTGCCAGCTCACCACGCTCCACGGAGTACTCTGGAAACACCATATATTTT. It encodes CASSPRSTEYSGNTIYF.

This clonotype was seen many times. V usage is TRBV9 and J usage is TRBJ2-2, with 7 positions matching TRBD1. Trimming took 4 bases from V and 2 from J; bases not matched to a gene: 11. This CDR3 spans 17 amino acids. Per germline, CDR1 SGDLS and CDR2 YYNGEE. CDR3 sequence (DNA): TGTGCCAGCAGCCCGAGAGAGGGGGCAGGTAACACCGGGGAGCTGTTTTTT. Translated: CASSPREGAGNTGELFF.

This clonotype has ten or more counts. The chain recombines TRBV20-1 with TRBJ1-1, with 8 positions matching TRBD1. The CDR3 sequence is 14 residues long. V shed 6 bases and J 2 bases; nucleotides not matched to a gene: 8. CDR1 is DFQATT and CDR2 is SNEGSKA in the germline V gene (reference sequence). CDR3 in DNA: TGCAGTGCCGAGCTACAGGGGGTCAACACTGAAGCTTTCTTT. This codes for CSAELQGVNTEAFF.

This clonotype showed up many times. The chain links TRBV3-1 to TRBJ2-3; TRBD2 matches 8 bases. Germline CDR1 reads LGHDT; CDR2 reads YNNKEL (reference sequence). The V and J ends lost 5 bases and 3 bases, in that order; junction bases with no gene match: 10. This CDR3 region has 16 residues. The CDR3, as DNA: TGTGCCAGCAGCTTTCTAGCGGGCTCAAGTACAGATACGCAGTATTTT. It encodes CASSFLAGSSTDTQYF.

In its sample, this clonotype was seen many times. The chain uses TRBV20-1 and TRBJ2-3; 8 bases are a match to TRBD2. Unmatched junction bases numbered 11, after V lost 2 bases and J lost 4 bases. CDR3 length: 16 residues. The V gene's germline CDR1 is DFQATT and CDR2 SNEGSKA (reference sequence). The CDR3 DNA is TGCAGTGCTAGACAATCCGGGACTAGACGGCCAGATACGCAGTATTTT. As protein: CSARQSGTRRPDTQYF.

This clonotype was observed many times. This rearrangement joins TRBV11-2 to TRBJ1-3; D is ambiguous. The CDR3 covers 12 residues. The germline V gene has CDR1 SGHAT and CDR2 FQNNGV. Trimming shortened V by 1 base and J by 4 bases, and 2 bases separated the two germline ends. As DNA, the CDR3 is TGTGCCAGCAGCTTAGTAGGAAACACCATATATTTT. It encodes CASSLVGNTIYF. The full variable domain, its missing parts supplied by reference TRBV11-2 and TRBJ1-3, is EAGVAQSPRYKIIEKRQSVAFWCNPISGHATLYWYQQILGQGPKLLIQFQNNGVVDDSQLPKDRFSAERLKGVDSTLKIQPAKLEDSAVYLCASSLVGNTIYFGEGSWLTVV.

At least ten counts were recorded for this clonotype. The chain combines TRBV29-1 with TRBJ1-1; TRBD1 matches at 9 bases. J lost 4 bases, V lost 3 bases, and 6 bases had no gene match. Germline values: CDR1 SQVTM, CDR2 ANQGSEA. This CDR3 spans 14 amino acids. CDR3 DNA sequence: TGCAGCGTTGATAAAGGACAGGGGCGCACTGAAGCTTTCTTT. Its protein is CSVDKGQGRTEAFF.

In this sample, this clonotype turned up many times. CDR3 region: CASSQGRRGGSPLHF. The CDR3, as DNA: TGTGCCAGCAGCCAAGGGAGGAGGGGAGGATCACCCCTCCACTTT. The rearrangement links TRBV3-1 to TRBJ1-6, with D possibly TRBD1 on 5 matching bases. CDR3 length: 15 residues. Trimming pared 1 base from V and 10 bases from J, leaving 14 bases between. Germline CDR1 is LGHDT and CDR2 is YNNKEL (reference sequence).

This clonotype was observed many times. The chain couples TRBV3-1 to TRBJ2-3, with unresolved D. The CDR3 runs to 12 residues. Trimming cost V 6 bases and J 0 bases, with 4 bases left between them. CDR1 and CDR2 (germline): LGHDT, YNNKEL (reference sequence). Here the CDR3 DNA reads TGTGCCAGCAGGAGAAGCACAGATACGCAGTATTTT. Its translation: CASRRSTDTQYF.

This clonotype was recorded many times. The chain uses TRBV29-1 and TRBJ2-5; either TRBD1 or TRBD2 may supply D (5 bases each). The CDR3 consists of 13 residues. Trimming took off 4 bases at V and 5 bases at J, with 14 bases between the two ends. In germline, CDR1 is SQVTM, CDR2 ANQGSEA. The DNA of the CDR3 is TGCAGCGTTGGGGCAGGGACCTGGGAGACCCAGTACTTC. Protein sequence: CSVGAGTWETQYF.

The rearrangement links TRBV20-1 to TRBJ2-7; no clear D gene. CDR1 and CDR2 (germline): DFQATT, SNEGSKA (reference sequence). The CDR3 is 10 amino acids. V lost 2 bases and J lost 5, with 4 bases in between. The DNA for the CDR3 is TGCAGTGCTAGATCCCACGAGCAGTACTTC. This sequence encodes CSARSHEQYF.

The sample holds many counts of this clonotype. The chain joins TRBV10-3 to TRBJ2-7; 8 bases fit TRBD1. The CDR3 is made up of 14 amino acids. Germline-derived CDR1 and CDR2 are ENHRY and SYGVKD. The trim removed 6 bases at V and 0 bases at J, leaving 4 bases unmatched. DNA of the CDR3: TGTGCCATCAGGTGGGACAGGTCCTCCTACGAGCAGTACTTC. Translation gives CAIRWDRSSYEQYF.

This clonotype was recorded at least ten times. The genes are TRBV14 and TRBJ2-1; D not resolved. This CDR3 is built from 15 residues. Trimming pared 5 bases from V and 8 bases from J, leaving 19 bases between. The germline V gene has CDR1 SGHDN and CDR2 FVKESK. The CDR3 DNA follows: TGTGCCAGCAGCGAAAGGTGGCACCTCTCCGATGAGCAGTTCTTC. Its translation is CASSERWHLSDEQFF.

This clonotype has a count of ten or more. The chain has TRBV20-1 and TRBJ2-1; TRBD2 matches 12 bases. The CDR3 has 14 amino acids. Looked up from germline, CDR1 is DFQATT and CDR2 is SNEGSKA (reference sequence). The J segment lost 8 bases and the V segment lost 6 bases, leaving 8 bases of the junction unmatched. CDR3: CSAPLTSGSDEQFF. CDR3 in DNA: TGCAGTGCCCCCTTGACTAGCGGGAGCGATGAGCAGTTCTTC.

This clonotype occurred many times. V and J are TRBV18 and TRBJ1-2; 7 nucleotides line up with TRBD1. After removal of 3 bases from V and 8 bases from J, the junction contained 15 bases not matched to a gene. The CDR3 runs to 16 residues. Germline V gene lookup returns CDR1 KGHSH and CDR2 LQKENI. The DNA of the CDR3 is TGTGCCAGCTCACCCGGACAGGATGGCGTTAGAGGCGGCTACACCTTC. Amino acids: CASSPGQDGVRGGYTF.

This clonotype was seen ten or more times. The gene calls are TRBV12-3 or TRBV12-4 and TRBJ2-4; D may be TRBD1 (6 bases). CDR3 length: 14 residues. The ends were cut back, 2 bases at V and 5 bases at J, with 10 bases in the middle. CDR3 amino acids: CASSLLGQENIQYF. The CDR3 coding sequence is TGTGCCAGCAGTTTATTGGGACAAGAAAACATTCAGTACTTC.

The table lists this clonotype with many counts. The rearrangement uses TRBV20-1 and TRBJ1-5; maybe TRBD1 (5 bases). CDR3 length equals 16 residues. Germline loops: CDR1 DFQATT, CDR2 SNEGSKA (reference sequence). The ends were cut back, 3 bases at V and 2 bases at J, with 17 bases in the middle. CDR3 loop: CSAREWGGGGNQPQHF. The CDR3 bases are TGCAGTGCTAGGGAGTGGGGGGGAGGCGGCAATCAGCCCCAGCATTTT.

This clonotype was observed many times. CDR3 sequence (DNA): TGCAGTGCTAGAGGTTTCGGCAGGGGGCGCGGGTGGAACACTGAAGCTTTCTTT. This sequence encodes CSARGFGRGRGWNTEAFF. The chain carries TRBV20-1 and TRBJ1-1, with 8 bases identical to TRBD1. Germline V lookup: CDR1 DFQATT, CDR2 SNEGSKA (reference sequence). Germline trimming cut 1 base from V and 1 base from J; bases unmatched to any gene: 14. This CDR3 comprises 18 residues.

This clonotype was recorded at least ten times. V gene TRBV5-1 combines with J gene TRBJ2-7; 10 bases align to TRBD2. This CDR3 spans 13 amino acids. Germline V gene lookup returns CDR1 SGHRS and CDR2 YFSETQ. The trim removed 3 bases at V and 6 bases at J, leaving 3 bases unmatched. In DNA, the CDR3 is TGCGCCAGCAGCTCGGTAGCGGGGGGCGAGCAGTACTTC. It translates to CASSSVAGGEQYF. Full variable domain (remainder filled in from reference TRBV5-1 and TRBJ2-7): KAGVTQTPRYLIKTRGQQVTLSCSPISGHRSVSWYQQTPGQGLQFLFEYFSETQRNKGNFPGRFSGRQFSNSRSEMNVSTLELGDSALYLCASSSVAGGEQYFGPGTRLTVT.

In its sample, this clonotype was seen many times. V and J are TRBV20-1 and TRBJ1-2; TRBD1 aligns across 9 bases. The CDR3 covers 16 residues. The V gene's germline CDR1 is DFQATT and CDR2 SNEGSKA (reference sequence). Trimming at V came to 0 bases and at J to 7 bases, leaving 12 bases not matched to a gene. The CDR3 bases are TGCAGTGCTAGAGAAAGACAAACAGGGGGCATTAGTGGCTACACCTTC. Translating gives CSARERQTGGISGYTF.

At least ten counts were recorded for this clonotype. This chain connects TRBV11-1 to TRBJ2-7, with 12 positions matching TRBD1. Germline V gene sequence: CDR1 SGHAT, CDR2 FQDESV (reference sequence). The trim removed 5 bases at V and 4 bases at J, leaving 6 bases unmatched. This CDR3 contains 15 residues. Here the CDR3 reads CASSNRDRGRYEQYF. CDR3 DNA sequence: TGTGCCAGCAGCAACCGGGACAGGGGGCGGTACGAGCAGTACTTC.